These 17 T cell receptor beta chains share one sample of origin, sequenced in a study of T-cell reconstitution after alpha-beta-depleted transplantation in children (TCRdb year 2016). The library was built by means of PCR. Reads for this sample came from an Illumina HiSeq 2500. TCR library preparation used molecular barcoding, with unique molecular identifiers applied to normalize quantification of the TCRbeta repertoire. TCRdb redid the processing of the public reads, applying fastp at Q25 and MiXCR, and retained in-frame beta chains. All rows with the same CDR3 protein become a single entry with the most common DNA and genes. The sample records 800,000 to 1,000,000 distinct CDR3 sequences, 25% to 30% of which are singletons. The ten largest clonotypes hold over 25% of the sample. The treatment or condition label, as the study defines it: allogeneic hematopoietic cell transplantation with graft depleted of TCRalphabeta T cells and CD19 B cells.

The specimen was PBMCs, mostly from graft donor cells, collected 360 days after TCRalphabeta/CD19-depleted stem cell transplant. The receptors were sampled from a boy under two years old who had a stem cell transplant for SCID, so the T cells may come from the graft donor.

In this sample, this clonotype turned up a few times. The chain recombines TRBV12-3 or TRBV12-4 with TRBJ2-7; no definite D call. V shed 4 bases and J shed 6 bases, with 10 bases lying between them. This CDR3 has 12 amino acids. The CDR3 sequence: CASSSLPGEQYF. The CDR3 region has the DNA TGTGCCAGCAGTTCACTTCCCGGCGAGCAGTACTTC.

The CDR3 DNA follows: TGCGCCAGCAGCAGCAGGATGGCCTACGAGCAGTACTTC. It translates to CASSSRMAYEQYF. The chain is built from TRBV5-1 and TRBJ2-7; D remains ambiguous. V gave up 4 bases and J gave up 2 bases, with 10 bases separating them. CDR1 and CDR2 from the germline V gene are SGHRS and YFSETQ. This CDR3 region has 13 residues.

CDR3 DNA: TGTGCCAGCAGCTTCGGGGATAATCAGCCCCAGCATTTT. Translation gives CASSFGDNQPQHF. The chain links TRBV5-4 to TRBJ1-5; D ambiguous. Germline V lookup: CDR1 SGHNT, CDR2 YYREEE (reference sequence). The CDR3 is 13 amino acids. V lost 2 bases to trimming and J lost 4 bases, with 7 bases between them.

This clonotype was picked up many times. The chain joins TRBV6-5 to TRBJ1-1, with D maybe TRBD1 (5 bases). From germline, CDR1 is MNHEY and CDR2 SVGAGI. The V end was cut by 2 bases, the J end by 1 base, with 8 bases between. This CDR3 comprises 14 residues. CDR3 DNA sequence: TGTGCCAGCAGTTACCCGACAGAGAACACTGAAGCTTTCTTT. Its protein product is CASSYPTENTEAFF.

This clonotype was seen a handful of times. The chain employs TRBV20-1 and TRBJ2-7; 10 positions match TRBD2. Germline V gene sequence: CDR1 DFQATT, CDR2 SNEGSKA (reference sequence). The CDR3 consists of 13 residues. The V and J ends lost 5 bases and 3 bases, in that order; junction bases with no gene match: 4. DNA for the CDR3: TGCAGTGCTTACCGACTAGCGGGCTACGAGCAGTACTTC. It specifies CSAYRLAGYEQYF.

The rearrangement uses TRBV19 and TRBJ1-1; 7 bases are shared with TRBD1. With 7 bases clipped from V and 0 bases from J, the junction kept 5 bases outside the gene matches. This CDR3 is built from 14 residues. CDR1 is LNHDA, CDR2 SQIVND, per germline (reference sequence). Here the CDR3 reads CASTRTGMNTEAFF. The CDR3 DNA is TGTGCCAGTACCCGGACAGGTATGAACACTGAAGCTTTCTTT.

This clonotype came up many times. The junction does not match germline at one end; this may be a read error. This chain connects TRBV5-1 to TRBJ1-2; D is perhaps TRBD1 (6 bases). The CDR3 is 13 residues long. CDR1 and CDR2 from the germline V gene are SGHRS and YFSETQ. The CDR3 sequence: CASSPDRSYGYTF. CDR3 sequence (DNA): TGTGCCAGCAGTCCTGACAGGTCGTATGGCTACACCTTC. The full variable domain, rest sourced from reference TRBV5-1 and TRBJ1-2, is KAGVTQTPRYLIKTRGQQVTLSCSPISGHRSVSWYQQTPGQGLQFLFEYFSETQRNKGNFPGRFSGRQFSNSRSEMNVSTLELGDSALYLCASSPDRSYGYTFGSGTRLTVV.

V gene TRBV7-9 combines with J gene TRBJ1-1; no clear D. The germline V and J ends were trimmed by 5 bases and 11 bases, with 18 bases remaining between them. This CDR3 has 13 residues. The germline V gene has CDR1 SEHNR and CDR2 FQNEAQ (reference sequence). The CDR3 sequence: CASSPSLVGEAFF. The CDR3 nucleotides read TGTGCCAGCAGCCCCTCCCTGGTTGGGGAGGCTTTCTTT.

The chain employs TRBV7-9 and TRBJ2-1; D gene ambiguous. CDR1 is SEHNR and CDR2 is FQNEAQ in the germline V gene (reference sequence). V dropped 1 base and J dropped 11 bases, with 18 bases sitting between them. The CDR3 loop spans 15 amino acids. The CDR3 nucleotides read TGTGCCAGCAGCTTAGAGGGTGGCGACGTAGGGAAGCAGTTCTTC. Its protein is CASSLEGGDVGKQFF.

V and J are TRBV2 and TRBJ2-7; D is undetermined. Trimming stripped 8 bases from V and 3 bases from J, with 14 bases between. This CDR3 spans 13 amino acids. Germline lookup yields CDR1 SNHLY and CDR2 FYNNEI. CDR3 in DNA: TGTGCCAGCGGTCTCCGGACCGACTACGAGCAGTACTTC. Amino acids: CASGLRTDYEQYF.

This clonotype was counted a few times. The chain employs TRBV5-1 and TRBJ2-2, with a possible D match to TRBD2 (5 bases). This CDR3 spans 16 amino acids. V was cut by 4 bases and J by 3 bases, with 16 bases left in between. Looked up from germline, CDR1 is SGHRS and CDR2 is YFSETQ. The CDR3 loop is CASSEEDPTYTGELFF. The CDR3 DNA follows: TGCGCCAGCAGCGAGGAGGATCCCACGTACACCGGGGAGCTGTTTTTT.

The chain joins TRBV4-3 to TRBJ2-3, with 9 bases fitting TRBD1. J lost 6 bases, V lost 3 bases, and 7 bases had no gene match. Germline V gives CDR1 LGHNA, CDR2 YSLEER. The CDR3 has 15 residues. CDR3 sequence (DNA): TGCGCCAGCAGCCACGGGGACAGGGAGGGTGATACGCAGTATTTT. This codes for CASSHGDREGDTQYF.

This chain uses TRBV5-1 with TRBJ2-7; TRBD1 aligns across 7 bases. The CDR3 runs 15 residues. Trimming at V came to 0 bases and at J to 2 bases, leaving 5 bases not matched to a gene. Germline V gene data show CDR1 as SGHRS and CDR2 as YFSETQ. The CDR3, as DNA: TGCGCCAGCAGCTTGGAAGGGGACAGAACCTACGAGCAGTACTTC. Its protein product is CASSLEGDRTYEQYF.

V is TRBV5-6 and J is TRBJ2-7, with 7 bases lining up with TRBD1. The germline gives CDR1 SGHDT, CDR2 YYEEEE. V lost 5 bases and J lost 0; bases outside the gene matches: 5. CDR3 length: 14 residues. The CDR3 sequence: CASRFGQVSYEQYF. The CDR3 bases are TGTGCCAGCAGGTTTGGACAGGTCTCCTACGAGCAGTACTTC.

This chain uses TRBV2 with TRBJ2-3, with TRBD2 as a possible D gene (5 bases). This CDR3 is built from 14 residues. V was trimmed by 3 bases and J by 4 bases, leaving 11 bases between them. Germline assignment: CDR1 SNHLY and CDR2 FYNNEI. CDR3 sequence (DNA): TGTGCCAGCAGTGATCTTCTGAGGGCAGATACGCAGTATTTT. Its protein product is CASSDLLRADTQYF. The full variable domain, completed using reference TRBV2 and TRBJ2-3, is EPEVTQTPSHQVTQMGQEVILRCVPISNHLYFYWYRQILGQKVEFLVSFYNNEISEKSEIFDDQFSVERPDGSNFTLKIRSTKLEDSAMYFCASSDLLRADTQYFGPGTRLTVL.

CDR3 sequence (DNA): TGTGCCAGCAGACCTAGCGGGGGCCCAGGGGCAGATACGCAGTATTTT. Translating gives CASRPSGGPGADTQYF. The gene calls are TRBV6-1 and TRBJ2-3, with TRBD2 matching 10 bases. Germline CDR1 is MNHNS and CDR2 is SASEGT. The ends lost 6 bases at V and 4 bases at J; junction bases unmatched: 10. The CDR3 is 16 amino acids.

This clonotype has just a few counts. The chain combines TRBV24-1 with TRBJ2-1; D not resolved. Between the trimmed V and J ends, which lost 9 bases and 0 bases, there was a span of 29 bases. CDR1 is KGHDR and CDR2 is SFDVKD in the germline V gene. The CDR3 covers 20 residues. The CDR3: CATFVSFRRNSLSSYNEQFF. CDR3 bases: TGTGCCACCTTTGTGTCCTTCAGGCGGAACAGTTTGAGCTCCTACAATGAGCAGTTCTTC.